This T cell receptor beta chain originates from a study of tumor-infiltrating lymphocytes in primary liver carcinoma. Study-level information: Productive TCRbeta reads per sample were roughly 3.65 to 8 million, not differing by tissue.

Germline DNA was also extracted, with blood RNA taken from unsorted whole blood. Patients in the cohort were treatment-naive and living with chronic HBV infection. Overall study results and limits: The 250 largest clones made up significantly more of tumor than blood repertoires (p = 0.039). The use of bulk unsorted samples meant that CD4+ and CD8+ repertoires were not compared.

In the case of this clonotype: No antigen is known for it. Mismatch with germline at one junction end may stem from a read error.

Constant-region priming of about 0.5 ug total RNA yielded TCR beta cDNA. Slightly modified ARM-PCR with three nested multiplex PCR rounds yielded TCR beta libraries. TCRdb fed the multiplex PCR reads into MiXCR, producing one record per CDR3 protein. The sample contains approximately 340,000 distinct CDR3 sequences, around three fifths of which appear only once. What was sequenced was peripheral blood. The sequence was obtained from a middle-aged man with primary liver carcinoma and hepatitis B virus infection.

The CDR3: CACSFTDTQYF. The CDR3 DNA reads TGTGCCTGCAGCTTTACGGATACGCAGTATTTT. This chain connects TRBV11-2 to TRBJ2-3; D is ambiguous. CDR1 is SGHAT and CDR2 is FQNNGV in the germline V gene. This CDR3 comprises 11 residues.